This TCR beta chain originates from a study of T cells and Merkel cell carcinoma outcomes. The repertoire was sequenced with immunoSEQ multiplex PCR; TCRdb's copy has only in-frame clones and lacks some. The sample gives about 19,000 clones, roughly 87% of which show up once; approximately 3.1% is in the top ten. The CDR3 totals 11 residues. V was clipped by 0 bases and J by 9 bases, with 6 bases between them. In germline, CDR1 is SGHTS, CDR2 YDEGEE. The receptor was isolated from a human donor with Merkel cell carcinoma. The V call is TRBV5-8, the J call TRBJ1-2; no clear D gene. Sequenced: tumor tissue from Merkel cell carcinoma. CDR3 coding DNA: TGTGCCAGCAGCTTGGCTCAACGCTACACCTTC. Translated, it gives CASSLAQRYTF.